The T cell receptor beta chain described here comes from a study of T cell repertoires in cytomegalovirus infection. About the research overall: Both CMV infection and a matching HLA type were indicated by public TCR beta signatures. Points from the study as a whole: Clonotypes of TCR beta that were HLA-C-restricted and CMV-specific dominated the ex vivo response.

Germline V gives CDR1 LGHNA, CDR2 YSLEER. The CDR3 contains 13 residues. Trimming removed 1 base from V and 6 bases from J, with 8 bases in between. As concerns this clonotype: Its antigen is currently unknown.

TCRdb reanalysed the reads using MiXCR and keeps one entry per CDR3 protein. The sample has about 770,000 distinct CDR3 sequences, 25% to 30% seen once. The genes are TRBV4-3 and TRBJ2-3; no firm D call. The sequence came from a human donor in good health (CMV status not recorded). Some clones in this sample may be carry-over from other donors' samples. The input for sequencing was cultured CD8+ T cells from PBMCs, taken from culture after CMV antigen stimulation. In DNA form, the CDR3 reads TGCGCCAGCAGCCAAGTACCCGGGGATACGCAGTATTTT. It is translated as CASSQVPGDTQYF.